This TCR beta chain was captured by sequencing in a study of blood T cell repertoires in COVID-19. The repertoire was sequenced with immunoSEQ multiplex PCR; TCRdb's copy has only in-frame clones and lacks some. The sample lists about 360,000 clones, around nine tenths occurring once. V gave up 5 bases and J gave up 7 bases, with 21 bases separating them. The CDR3 totals 16 residues. CDR1 and CDR2 (germline): SGHTA, FQGTGA. The sequencing input was peripheral blood. This sequence was found in a human donor in a cohort sampled during active COVID-19. The V gene is TRBV7-3, the J gene TRBJ2-1; D possibly corresponds to TRBD2 (8 bases). CDR3 region: CASSPRGSGRENEQFF. In DNA, the CDR3 is TGTGCCAGCAGCCCCAGGGGGAGCGGGAGAGAGAATGAGCAGTTCTTC.